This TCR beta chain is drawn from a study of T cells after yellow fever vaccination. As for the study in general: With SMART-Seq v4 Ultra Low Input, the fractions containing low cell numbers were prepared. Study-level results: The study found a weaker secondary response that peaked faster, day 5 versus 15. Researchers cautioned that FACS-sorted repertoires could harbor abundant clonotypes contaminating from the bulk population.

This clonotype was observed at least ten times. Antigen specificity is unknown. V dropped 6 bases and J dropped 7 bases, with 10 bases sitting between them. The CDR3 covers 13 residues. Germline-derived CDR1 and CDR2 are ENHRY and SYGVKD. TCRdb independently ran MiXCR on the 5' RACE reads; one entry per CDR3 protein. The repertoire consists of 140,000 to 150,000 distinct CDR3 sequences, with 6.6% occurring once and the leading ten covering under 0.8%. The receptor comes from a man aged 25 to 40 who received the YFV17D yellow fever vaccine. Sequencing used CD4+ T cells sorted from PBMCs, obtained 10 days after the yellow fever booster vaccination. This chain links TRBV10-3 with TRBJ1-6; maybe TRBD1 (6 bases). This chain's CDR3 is CAIRVQGNSPLHF. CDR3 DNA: TGTGCCATCAGGGTACAGGGAAATTCACCCCTCCACTTT.